This T cell receptor (beta chain) was obtained from a study of blood T cells in healthy people across ages. This CDR3 is built from 18 residues. V was pared by 0 bases and J by 4 bases, with 21 bases between. Germline V gene sequence: CDR1 LNHNV, CDR2 YYDKDF (reference sequence). Combining a sample-barcoded 5' primer with a J-beta primer mix, a second PCR ran for roughly 7 to 11 cycles. TCRdb redid the calling of the 5' RACE reads with MiXCR, one entry per CDR3 protein. The sample yields fewer than 950,000 distinct CDR3 sequences, about 53% seen once. This clonotype was sampled from an older man in good health. The chain combines TRBV15 with TRBJ1-1; TRBD1 is a possible D gene (5 bases). The sample was blood. For the CDR3, the DNA is TGTGCCACCAGCAGAGATCGGGGCAGGGACGGCGGCGGCACTGAAGCTTTCTTT. Amino acid sequence: CATSRDRGRDGGGTEAFF. Looking up the rest from reference TRBV15 and TRBJ1-1 gives the full variable domain: DAMVIQNPRYQVTQFGKPVTLSCSQTLNHNVMYWYQQKSSQAPKLLFHYYDKDFNNEADTPDNFQSRRPNTSFCFLDIRSPGLGDTAMYLCATSRDRGRDGGGTEAFFGQGTRLTVV.